This T cell receptor beta chain was profiled in a study of T-cell reconstitution after alpha-beta-depleted transplantation in children (dated by TCRdb to about 2016). Regarding the study in general: Using TCR repertoire profiling, the study quantitatively followed how T-cell immune reconstitution unfolded in children after TCRalphabeta/CD19-depleted allogeneic hematopoietic cell transplantation. The paper's findings and limits, for the study overall: Apparently early alphabetaT-cell count recovery about two months after transplant reportedly relied on only several hundred rapidly expanded clones derived from non-depleted graft cells. In some patients, high TCRbeta diversity at day 60 was attributed to recipient T cells and intrathymic progenitors that had survived conditioning. Hyperexpanded clone frequencies declined over subsequent months; after one year, T-cell counts and TCRbeta diversity were mostly attributed to newly produced T cells.

CDR1 and CDR2 are drawn from the germline V gene: SNHLY, FYNNEI. The CDR3 spans 15 residues, from the cysteine through the phenylalanine. Just CDR3 DNA is preserved here, 45 bases in frame from base 1. Unmatched junction bases come to 12, with V trimmed by 8 bases and J by 5 bases. This clonotype appeared a few times. Its antigen has not been determined. The input lacks base qualities; no much larger clone sits a single base away. In light of the paper, this sample's treatment or condition label describes: allogeneic hematopoietic cell transplantation with graft depleted of TCRalphabeta T cells and CD19 B cells. Transplant recipients were children who received TCRalphabeta/CD19-depleted allogeneic hematopoietic cell grafts. The library was prepared using PCR. The run used an Illumina HiSeq 2500. TCR library preparation used molecular barcoding, with unique molecular identifiers applied to normalize quantification of the TCRbeta repertoire. TCRdb trimmed public reads at Q25 via fastp, called clones via MiXCR and kept in-frame beta chains. Each CDR3 protein gets just one entry, which takes the most common genes and DNA from the rows behind it. The sample table holds about 580,000 distinct CDR3 sequences, of which around 23% were seen once. The leading ten clones occupy around 14% of the sample.

Sequences were derived from PBMCs, mostly from graft donor cells, sampled 360 days after TCRalphabeta/CD19-depleted stem cell transplant. The sequence joins TRBV2 to TRBJ1-5, with 7 middle bases fitting TRBD1. This TCR derives from a boy under two years old who had a stem cell transplant for acute myeloid leukemia, so the T cells may come from the graft donor. CDR3 region: CASLGSRGTHQPQHF. At the DNA level, the sequence is TGTGCCAGCCTCGGCAGCAGGGGGACGCATCAGCCCCAGCATTTT.